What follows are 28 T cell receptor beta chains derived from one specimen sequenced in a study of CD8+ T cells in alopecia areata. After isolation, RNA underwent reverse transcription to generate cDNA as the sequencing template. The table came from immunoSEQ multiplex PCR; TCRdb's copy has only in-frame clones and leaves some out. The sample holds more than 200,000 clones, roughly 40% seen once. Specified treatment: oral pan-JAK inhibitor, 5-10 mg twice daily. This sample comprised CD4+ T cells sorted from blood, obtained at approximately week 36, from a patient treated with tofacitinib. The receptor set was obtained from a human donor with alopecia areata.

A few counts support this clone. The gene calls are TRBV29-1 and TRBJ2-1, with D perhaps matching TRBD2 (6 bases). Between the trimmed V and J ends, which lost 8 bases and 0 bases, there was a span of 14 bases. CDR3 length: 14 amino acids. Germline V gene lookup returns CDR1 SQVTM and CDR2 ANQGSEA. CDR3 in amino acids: CSSVGGSSYNEQFF. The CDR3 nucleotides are TGCAGCTCCGTGGGGGGATCCTCCTACAATGAGCAGTTCTTC.

CDR3 bases: TGCGCCAGCAGCCGGGAGACAGGGACTGGGGCCAACGTCCTGACTTTC. Protein product: CASSRETGTGANVLTF. The rearrangement joins TRBV5-1 to TRBJ2-6; D perhaps matches TRBD1 (7 bases). The germline V gene encodes CDR1 SGHRS and CDR2 YFSETQ. CDR3 length equals 16 residues. V was cut by 4 bases and J by 2 bases, with 13 bases left in between.

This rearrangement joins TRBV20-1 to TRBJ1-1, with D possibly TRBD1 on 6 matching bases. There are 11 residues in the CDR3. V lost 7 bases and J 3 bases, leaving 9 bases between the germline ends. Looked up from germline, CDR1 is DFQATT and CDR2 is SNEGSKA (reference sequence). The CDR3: CSEGGYTEAFF. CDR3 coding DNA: TGCAGTGAGGGGGGGTACACTGAAGCTTTCTTT.

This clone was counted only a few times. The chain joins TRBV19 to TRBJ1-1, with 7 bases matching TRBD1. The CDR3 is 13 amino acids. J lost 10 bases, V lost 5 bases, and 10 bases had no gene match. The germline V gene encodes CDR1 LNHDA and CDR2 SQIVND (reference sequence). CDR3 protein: CASSRQGVSVAFF. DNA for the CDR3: TGTGCCAGTAGTCGACAGGGAGTATCTGTAGCTTTCTTT.

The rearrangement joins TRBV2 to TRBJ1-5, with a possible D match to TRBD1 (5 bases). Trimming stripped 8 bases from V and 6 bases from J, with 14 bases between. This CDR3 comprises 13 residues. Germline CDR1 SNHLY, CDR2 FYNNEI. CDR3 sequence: CASGTAGGQPQHF. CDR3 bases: TGTGCCAGCGGGACGGCGGGGGGTCAGCCCCAGCATTTT.

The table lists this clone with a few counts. The CDR3 region has the DNA TGTGCCAGTAGTACTACCGGGACAGGGGGATCTGAGCAGTTCTTC. Encoded protein: CASSTTGTGGSEQFF. The V gene is TRBV19, the J gene TRBJ2-1; 11 bases map to TRBD1. This CDR3 has 15 amino acids. Per the germline V gene, CDR1 is LNHDA and CDR2 is SQIVND (reference sequence). The ends lost 4 bases at V and 9 bases at J; junction bases unmatched: 8.

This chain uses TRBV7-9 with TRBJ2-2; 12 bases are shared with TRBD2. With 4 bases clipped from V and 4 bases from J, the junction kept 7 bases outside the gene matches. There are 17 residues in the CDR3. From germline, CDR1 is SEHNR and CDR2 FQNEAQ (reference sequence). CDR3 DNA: TGTGCCAGCAGCTCCCGACTAGCGGGAGTGGGCACCGGGGAGCTGTTTTTT. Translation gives CASSSRLAGVGTGELFF.

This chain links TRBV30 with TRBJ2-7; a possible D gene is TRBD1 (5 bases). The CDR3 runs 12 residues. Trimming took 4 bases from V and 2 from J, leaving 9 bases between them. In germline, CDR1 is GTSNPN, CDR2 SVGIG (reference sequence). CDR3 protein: CAWNSGPYEQYF. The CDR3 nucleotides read TGTGCCTGGAACTCAGGGCCCTACGAGCAGTACTTC.

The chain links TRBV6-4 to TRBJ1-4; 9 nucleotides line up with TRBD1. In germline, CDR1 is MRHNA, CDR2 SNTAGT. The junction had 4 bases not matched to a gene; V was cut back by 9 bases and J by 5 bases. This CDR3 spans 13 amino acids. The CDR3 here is CARTGTGNEKLFF. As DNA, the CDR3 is TGTGCCAGGACCGGGACAGGGAATGAAAAACTGTTTTTT.

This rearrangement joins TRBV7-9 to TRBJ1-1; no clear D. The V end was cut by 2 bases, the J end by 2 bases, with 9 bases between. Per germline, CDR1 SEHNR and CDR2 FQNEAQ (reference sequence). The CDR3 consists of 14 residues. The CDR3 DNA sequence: TGTGCCAGCAGCTTAAGTCGGGTCAACACTGAAGCTTTCTTT. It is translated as CASSLSRVNTEAFF.

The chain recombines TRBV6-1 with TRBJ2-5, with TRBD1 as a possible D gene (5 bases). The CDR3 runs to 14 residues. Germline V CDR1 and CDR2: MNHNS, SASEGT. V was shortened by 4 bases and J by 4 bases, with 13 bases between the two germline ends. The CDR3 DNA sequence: TGTGCCAGCAGTGTACCCAGGGCCCCAGAGACCCAGTACTTC. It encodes CASSVPRAPETQYF.

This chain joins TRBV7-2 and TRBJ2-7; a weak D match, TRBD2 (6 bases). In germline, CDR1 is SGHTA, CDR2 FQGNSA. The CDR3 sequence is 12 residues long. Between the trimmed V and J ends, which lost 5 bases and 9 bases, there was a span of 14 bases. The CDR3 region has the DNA TGTGCCAGCAGCCCGGTTAGAGCGGGGCAGTACTTC. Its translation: CASSPVRAGQYF.

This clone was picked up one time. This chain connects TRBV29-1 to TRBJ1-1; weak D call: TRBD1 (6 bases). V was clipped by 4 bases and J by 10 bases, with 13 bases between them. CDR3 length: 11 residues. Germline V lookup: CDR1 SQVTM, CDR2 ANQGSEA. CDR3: CSVASGAVAFF. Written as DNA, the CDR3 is TGCAGCGTTGCGTCGGGGGCGGTAGCTTTCTTT.

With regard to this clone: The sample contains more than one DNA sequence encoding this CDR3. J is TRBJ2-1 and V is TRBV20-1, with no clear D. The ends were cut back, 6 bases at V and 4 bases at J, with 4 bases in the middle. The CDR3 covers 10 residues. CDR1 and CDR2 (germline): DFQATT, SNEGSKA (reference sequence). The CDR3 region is CSASYNEQFF. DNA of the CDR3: TGCAGTGCGAGTTACAATGAGCAGTTCTTC.

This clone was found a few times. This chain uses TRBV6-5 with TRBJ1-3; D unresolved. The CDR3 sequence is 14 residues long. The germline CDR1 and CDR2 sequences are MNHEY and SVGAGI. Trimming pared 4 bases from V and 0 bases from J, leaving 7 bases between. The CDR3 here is CASSLQNSGNTIYF. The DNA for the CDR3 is TGTGCCAGCAGTTTACAGAACTCTGGAAACACCATATATTTT.

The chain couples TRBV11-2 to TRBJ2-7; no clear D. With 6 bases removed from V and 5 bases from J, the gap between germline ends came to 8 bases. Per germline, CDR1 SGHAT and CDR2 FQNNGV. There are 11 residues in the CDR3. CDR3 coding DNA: TGTGCCAGCAGACAAGGCCACGAGCAGTACTTC. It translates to CASRQGHEQYF. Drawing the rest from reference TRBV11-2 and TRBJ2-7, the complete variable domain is EAGVAQSPRYKIIEKRQSVAFWCNPISGHATLYWYQQILGQGPKLLIQFQNNGVVDDSQLPKDRFSAERLKGVDSTLKIQPAKLEDSAVYLCASRQGHEQYFGPGTRLTVT.

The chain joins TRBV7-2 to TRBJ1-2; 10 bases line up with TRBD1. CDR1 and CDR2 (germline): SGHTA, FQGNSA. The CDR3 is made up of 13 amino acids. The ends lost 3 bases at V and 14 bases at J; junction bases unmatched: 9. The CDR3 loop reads CASSFGQGGARTF. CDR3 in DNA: TGTGCCAGCAGCTTCGGACAGGGGGGTGCGAGAACCTTC.

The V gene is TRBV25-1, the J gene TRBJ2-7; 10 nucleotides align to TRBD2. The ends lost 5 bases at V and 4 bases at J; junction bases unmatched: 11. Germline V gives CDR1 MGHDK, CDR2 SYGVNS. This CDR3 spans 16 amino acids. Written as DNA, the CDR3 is TGTGCCAGCAGTCCGCGGCTAGCGGGAGTTTCGTACGAGCAGTACTTC. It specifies CASSPRLAGVSYEQYF.

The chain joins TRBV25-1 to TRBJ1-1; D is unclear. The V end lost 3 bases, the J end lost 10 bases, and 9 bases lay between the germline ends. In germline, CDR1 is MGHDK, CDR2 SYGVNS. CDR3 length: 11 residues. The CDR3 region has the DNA TGTGCCAGCAGTGACGGCCGAGGAGCTTTCTTT. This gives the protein CASSDGRGAFF.

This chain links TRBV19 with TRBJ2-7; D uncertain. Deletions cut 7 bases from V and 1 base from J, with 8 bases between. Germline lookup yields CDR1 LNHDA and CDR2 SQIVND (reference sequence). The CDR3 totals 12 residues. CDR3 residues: CASKGRSYEQYF. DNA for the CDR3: TGTGCCAGTAAGGGCAGATCCTACGAGCAGTACTTC.

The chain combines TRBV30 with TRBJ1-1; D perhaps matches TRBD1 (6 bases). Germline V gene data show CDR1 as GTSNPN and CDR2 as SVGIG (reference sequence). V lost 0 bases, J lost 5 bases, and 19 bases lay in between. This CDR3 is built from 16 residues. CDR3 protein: CAWSVLGANAGTEAFF. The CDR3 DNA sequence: TGTGCCTGGAGTGTACTGGGGGCAAATGCGGGGACTGAAGCTTTCTTT.

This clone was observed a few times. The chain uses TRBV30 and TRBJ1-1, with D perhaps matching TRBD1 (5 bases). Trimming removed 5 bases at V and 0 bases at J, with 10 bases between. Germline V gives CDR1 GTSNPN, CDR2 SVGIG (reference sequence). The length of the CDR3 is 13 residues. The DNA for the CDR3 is TGTGCCTGGGGGGCAGGCTTGAACACTGAAGCTTTCTTT. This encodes CAWGAGLNTEAFF.

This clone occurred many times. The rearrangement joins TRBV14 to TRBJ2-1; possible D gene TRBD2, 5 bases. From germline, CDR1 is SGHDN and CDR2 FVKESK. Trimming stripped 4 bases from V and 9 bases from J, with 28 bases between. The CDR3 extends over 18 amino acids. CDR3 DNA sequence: TGTGCCAGCAGCCCCCAGCCCGGCGCGCTTGGGAGTTTACGTGAGCAGTTCTTC. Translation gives CASSPQPGALGSLREQFF.

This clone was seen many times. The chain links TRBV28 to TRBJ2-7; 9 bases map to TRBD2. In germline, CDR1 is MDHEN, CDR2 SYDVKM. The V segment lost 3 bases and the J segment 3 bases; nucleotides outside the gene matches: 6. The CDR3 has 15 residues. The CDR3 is CASSFHSGRNYEQYF. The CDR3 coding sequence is TGTGCCAGCAGTTTTCATAGCGGGAGAAACTACGAGCAGTACTTC.

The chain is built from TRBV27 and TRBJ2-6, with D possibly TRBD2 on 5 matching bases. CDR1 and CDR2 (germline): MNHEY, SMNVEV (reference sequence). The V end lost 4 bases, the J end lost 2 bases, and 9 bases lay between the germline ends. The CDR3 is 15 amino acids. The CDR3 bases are TGTGCCAGCAGTTCCTCCGGGGCTGGGGCCAACGTCCTGACTTTC. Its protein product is CASSSSGAGANVLTF.

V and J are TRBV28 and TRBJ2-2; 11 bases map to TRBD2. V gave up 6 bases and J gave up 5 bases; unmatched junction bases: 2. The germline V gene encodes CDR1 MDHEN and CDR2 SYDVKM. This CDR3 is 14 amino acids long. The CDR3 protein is CASRTSGITGELFF. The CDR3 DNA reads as TGTGCCAGCAGGACTAGCGGGATAACCGGGGAGCTGTTTTTT.

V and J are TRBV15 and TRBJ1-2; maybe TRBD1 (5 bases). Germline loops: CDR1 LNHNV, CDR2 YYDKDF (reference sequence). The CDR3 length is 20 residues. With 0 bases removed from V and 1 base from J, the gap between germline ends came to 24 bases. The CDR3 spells CATSRDYSRFKDIYNYGYTF. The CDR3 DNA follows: TGTGCCACCAGCAGAGACTACAGCAGATTCAAGGACATTTATAACTATGGCTACACCTTC.

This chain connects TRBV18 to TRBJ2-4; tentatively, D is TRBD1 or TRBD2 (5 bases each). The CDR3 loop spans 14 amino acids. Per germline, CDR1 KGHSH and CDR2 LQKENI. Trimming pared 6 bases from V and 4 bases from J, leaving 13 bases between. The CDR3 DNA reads TGTGCCAGCTCGCCGGGACCGGCAAAAAACATTCAGTACTTC. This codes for CASSPGPAKNIQYF.